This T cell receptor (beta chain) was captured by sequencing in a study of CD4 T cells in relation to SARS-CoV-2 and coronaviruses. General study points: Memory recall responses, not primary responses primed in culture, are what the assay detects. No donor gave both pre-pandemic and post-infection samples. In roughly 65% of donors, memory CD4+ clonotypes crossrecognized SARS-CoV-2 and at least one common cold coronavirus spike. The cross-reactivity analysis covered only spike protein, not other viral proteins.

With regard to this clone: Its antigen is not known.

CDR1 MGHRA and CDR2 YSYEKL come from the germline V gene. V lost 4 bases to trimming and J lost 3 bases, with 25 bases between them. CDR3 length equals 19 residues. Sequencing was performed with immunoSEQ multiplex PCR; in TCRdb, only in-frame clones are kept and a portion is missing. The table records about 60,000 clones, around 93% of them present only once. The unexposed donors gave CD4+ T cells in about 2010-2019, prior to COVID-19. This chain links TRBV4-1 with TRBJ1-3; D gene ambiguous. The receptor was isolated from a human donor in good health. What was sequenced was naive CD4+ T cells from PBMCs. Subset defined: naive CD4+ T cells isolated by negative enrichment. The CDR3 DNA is TGCGCCAGCAGCCCTAACATCTACCACGGGGTAGGAGGTGGAAACACCATATATTTT. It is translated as CASSPNIYHGVGGGNTIYF.